This T cell receptor (beta chain) was captured in a study of T cells after somatic rescue of genetic block. Per germline, CDR1 SSHAT and CDR2 FNYEAQ (reference sequence). CDR3 length: 13 residues. Clones were sequenced by immunoSEQ multiplex PCR, and TCRdb holds only the in-frame ones, with some missing. The sample contains 70,000 to 95,000 clones, approximately 90% of which appear only once. This clone was seen only a few times. Compared with germline, one end of the junction differs, possibly owing to a read error. The clonotype originates from a young woman. The specimen sequenced was peripheral blood mononuclear cells (PBMCs). The chain has TRBV7-7 and TRBJ1-1; D uncertain. This CDR3 is CASSLTTNTEAFF. CDR3 coding DNA: TGTGCTAGCAGCTTAACAACGAACACTGAAGCTTTCTTT.